What follows are 20 T cell receptor beta chains derived from one specimen sequenced in a study of cytomegalovirus exposure and HLA in healthy donors. Vbeta (60) and Jbeta (13) primers were used in the PCR. Sequenced by immunoSEQ multiplex PCR; TCRdb stores in-frame clones only, minus some. The table lists around 230,000 clones, approximately 84% of them singletons. The sequenced sample was PBMCs. Receptors were obtained from a girl aged 2-10 years in good health and CMV-seronegative.

This rearrangement joins TRBV5-1 to TRBJ2-3; TRBD2 matches at 12 bases. The germline gives CDR1 SGHRS, CDR2 YFSETQ. The CDR3 consists of 17 residues. V lost 0 bases and J lost 2; bases outside the gene matches: 4. CDR3 loop: CASSLGGLAGHTDTQYF. CDR3 nucleotide sequence: TGCGCCAGCAGCTTGGGCGGACTAGCGGGGCACACAGATACGCAGTATTTT. Based on the CDR3 plus reference TRBV5-1 and TRBJ2-3, the full variable domain is KAGVTQTPRYLIKTRGQQVTLSCSPISGHRSVSWYQQTPGQGLQFLFEYFSETQRNKGNFPGRFSGRQFSNSRSEMNVSTLELGDSALYLCASSLGGLAGHTDTQYFGPGTRLTVL.

The chain joins TRBV30 to TRBJ2-2, with 10 bases matching TRBD2. Trimming removed 7 bases from V and 0 bases from J; junction bases left unmatched: 5. CDR1 and CDR2 (germline): GTSNPN, SVGIG (reference sequence). This CDR3 is 15 amino acids long. The CDR3 region is CALQAGGSNTGELFF. The CDR3 DNA sequence: TGTGCCTTACAAGCGGGGGGGTCGAACACCGGGGAGCTGTTTTTT.

The chain couples TRBV5-1 to TRBJ1-6, with D perhaps TRBD1 (5 bases). Germline V gives CDR1 SGHRS, CDR2 YFSETQ. The V and J ends lost 1 base and 8 bases respectively, with 13 bases between them. This CDR3 has 15 amino acids. This CDR3 reads CASSLHDARDSPLHF. CDR3 in DNA: TGCGCCAGCAGCTTGCACGACGCCAGGGATTCACCCCTCCACTTT. Using reference TRBV5-1 and TRBJ1-6 for the parts outside the CDR3, the full variable domain is KAGVTQTPRYLIKTRGQQVTLSCSPISGHRSVSWYQQTPGQGLQFLFEYFSETQRNKGNFPGRFSGRQFSNSRSEMNVSTLELGDSALYLCASSLHDARDSPLHFGNGTRLTVT.

This clone was detected only once. Other nucleotide sequences in the sample specify the same CDR3. The chain links TRBV30 to TRBJ2-3; TRBD2 might be the D (5 bases). The CDR3 loop spans 13 amino acids. Germline CDR1 and CDR2: GTSNPN and SVGIG (reference sequence). Trimming shortened V by 4 bases and J by 0 bases, and 8 bases separated the two germline ends. The CDR3 is CAWNRGSTDTQYF. CDR3 nucleotides: TGTGCCTGGAACCGGGGTAGCACAGATACGCAGTATTTT. The variable domain in full, with the rest retrieved from reference TRBV30 and TRBJ2-3, is SQTIHQWPATLVQPVGSPLSLECTVEGTSNPNLYWYRQAAGRGLQLLFYSVGIGQISSEVPQNLSASRPQDRQFILSSKKLLLSDSGFYLCAWNRGSTDTQYFGPGTRLTVL.

This clone appeared once. The CDR3 sequence: CASTRTNTIYF. In nucleotides, the CDR3 is TGTGCCAGTACGAGAACAAACACCATATATTTT. J is TRBJ1-3 and V is TRBV19, with D hard to call. Germline loops: CDR1 LNHDA, CDR2 SQIVND (reference sequence). The V gene lost 7 bases and the J gene lost 6 bases, with 7 bases spanning the gap. The CDR3 length is 11 residues. The whole variable domain, filled in from reference TRBV19 and TRBJ1-3, reads DGGITQSPKYLFRKEGQNVTLSCEQNLNHDAMYWYRQDPGQGLRLIYYSQIVNDFQKGDIAEGYSVSREKKESFPLTVTSAQKNPTAFYLCASTRTNTIYFGEGSWLTVV.

The chain couples TRBV19 to TRBJ1-4; the D gene is possibly TRBD1 (6 bases). Germline V lookup: CDR1 LNHDA, CDR2 SQIVND (reference sequence). Trimming took off 11 bases at V and 8 bases at J, with 18 bases between the two ends. The CDR3 consists of 13 residues. The CDR3 nucleotides are TGTGCCGTTACCGGGACACCTAGCGAAAAACTGTTTTTT. Translation: CAVTGTPSEKLFF. Using reference TRBV19 and TRBJ1-4 for the parts outside the CDR3, the full variable domain is DGGITQSPKYLFRKEGQNVTLSCEQNLNHDAMYWYRQDPGQGLRLIYYSQIVNDFQKGDIAEGYSVSREKKESFPLTVTSAQKNPTAFYLCAVTGTPSEKLFFGSGTQLSVL.

This chain uses TRBV5-8 with TRBJ2-3, with 11 positions matching TRBD2. Germline V CDR1 and CDR2: SGHTS, YDEGEE. Losses at the gene ends were 0 bases for V and 2 bases for J; bases not matched to a gene: 8. The CDR3 is 18 amino acids. CDR3 region: CASSLAGLAGGNTDTQYF. CDR3 nucleotide sequence: TGTGCCAGCAGCTTGGCCGGGCTAGCGGGAGGCAACACAGATACGCAGTATTTT.

This clone was picked up one time. The CDR3 sequence: CASSLVSGAGQPQHF. The DNA of the CDR3 is TGCGCCAGCAGCTTGGTTTCAGGGGCAGGACAGCCCCAGCATTTT. The chain uses TRBV5-1 and TRBJ1-5; D may be TRBD1 (6 bases). Germline CDR1 reads SGHRS; CDR2 reads YFSETQ. The CDR3 has 15 residues. Trimming shortened V by 0 bases and J by 7 bases, and 14 bases separated the two germline ends.

The chain couples TRBV2 to TRBJ1-3, with unresolved D. The CDR3 has 14 residues. V lost 3 bases and J lost 2, with 8 bases in between. Germline V lookup: CDR1 SNHLY, CDR2 FYNNEI. CDR3 DNA sequence: TGTGCCAGCAGTGAGTACAGAACTGGAAACACCATATATTTT. Its translation: CASSEYRTGNTIYF.

The V and J genes are TRBV4-1 and TRBJ2-2; TRBD1 is a possible D gene (6 bases). Germline V gene sequence: CDR1 MGHRA, CDR2 YSYEKL. CDR3 length: 18 residues. Trimming removed 2 bases from V and 5 bases from J, with 21 bases in between. The CDR3 sequence is CASSQHPPGHQRTGELFF. DNA of the CDR3: TGCGCCAGCAGCCAACATCCCCCGGGACATCAGAGAACCGGGGAGCTGTTTTTT.

The chain recombines TRBV7-8 with TRBJ2-3; 8 nucleotides agree with TRBD2. V lost 2 bases and J lost 4; bases outside the gene matches: 5. Germline CDR1 reads SGHVS; CDR2 reads FQNEAQ. The CDR3 runs 15 residues. The CDR3, as DNA: TGTGCCAGCAGCTTAACGGGACTAGTCCCAGATACGCAGTATTTT. It encodes CASSLTGLVPDTQYF.

This chain uses TRBV11-2 with TRBJ2-2; possibly TRBD2 for D (6 bases). CDR1 is SGHAT and CDR2 is FQNNGV in the germline V gene. The CDR3 has 15 amino acids. The ends were cut back, 0 bases at V and 2 bases at J, with 7 bases in the middle. This CDR3 reads CASSLEGLNTGELFF. The CDR3 DNA reads as TGTGCCAGCAGCTTAGAGGGACTCAACACCGGGGAGCTGTTTTTT.

The chain recombines TRBV6-5 with TRBJ2-7, with 9 bases aligning to TRBD2. The CDR3 spans 13 residues. Unmatched junction bases numbered 8, after V lost 6 bases and J lost 8 bases. Germline-derived CDR1 and CDR2 are MNHEY and SVGAGI. The CDR3 here is CASRTSGLEKQYF. The CDR3, as DNA: TGTGCCAGCAGGACTAGCGGCCTTGAAAAGCAGTACTTC.

The V gene is TRBV6-5, the J gene TRBJ2-1, with 7 bases aligning to TRBD1. This CDR3 is 14 amino acids long. The V gene's germline CDR1 is MNHEY and CDR2 SVGAGI. Trimming at V came to 3 bases and at J to 6 bases, leaving 5 bases not matched to a gene. The CDR3 DNA follows: TGTGCCAGCAGTTATTACAGGGGAATCAATGAGCAGTTCTTC. Protein sequence: CASSYYRGINEQFF.

The chain is built from TRBV10-2 and TRBJ2-5, with 11 bases fitting TRBD2. The junction had 13 bases not matched to a gene; V was cut back by 4 bases and J by 9 bases. Germline-derived CDR1 and CDR2 are WSHSY and SAAADI. This CDR3 spans 16 amino acids. This chain's CDR3 is CASSGQGLAVDRAQYF. DNA of the CDR3: TGCGCCAGCAGTGGGCAGGGACTAGCGGTCGACCGGGCCCAGTACTTC.

The chain has TRBV9 and TRBJ2-2; TRBD1 might be the D (6 bases). The CDR3 consists of 13 residues. Germline lookup yields CDR1 SGDLS and CDR2 YYNGEE. Between the trimmed V and J ends, which lost 0 bases and 7 bases, there was a span of 7 bases. CDR3 coding DNA: TGTGCCAGCAGCGTAGAGGGGGTCGGGGAGCTGTTTTTT. This encodes CASSVEGVGELFF.

This chain joins TRBV30 and TRBJ1-4, with a possible D match to TRBD1 (6 bases). Germline CDR1 reads GTSNPN; CDR2 reads SVGIG (reference sequence). V was clipped by 7 bases and J by 0 bases, with 15 bases between them. There are 15 residues in the CDR3. Here the CDR3 DNA reads TGTGCCTCCTCCGACAGGATTGCAACTAATGAAAAACTGTTTTTT. Translating it yields CASSDRIATNEKLFF.

As regards this clone: The junction departs from the called germline gene at one end, perhaps through a read error. DNA for the CDR3: TGCAGTGCTAGCTACTATGAGCAGTTCTTC. Protein: CSASYYEQFF. V usage is TRBV20-1 and J usage is TRBJ2-1; D not certain. The CDR3 runs 10 residues. CDR1 DFQATT and CDR2 SNEGSKA come from the germline V gene (reference sequence).

V gene TRBV7-9 combines with J gene TRBJ2-7; perhaps TRBD2 as D (7 bases). Trimming left V 0 bases short and J 0 bases short, with 12 bases between. The CDR3 contains 16 residues. Germline values: CDR1 SEHNR, CDR2 FQNEAQ (reference sequence). CDR3: CASSLARGGYSYEQYF. The DNA of the CDR3 is TGTGCCAGCAGCTTAGCGCGCGGGGGCTACTCCTACGAGCAGTACTTC.

This clone has a handful of counts. V and J are TRBV6-6 and TRBJ1-1, with 12 bases that match TRBD1. The J segment lost 7 bases and the V segment lost 3 bases, leaving 6 bases of the junction unmatched. The CDR3 has 15 residues. The germline V gene encodes CDR1 MNHNY and CDR2 SVGAGI (reference sequence). CDR3 residues: CASSYLGTGGIEAFF. DNA for the CDR3: TGTGCCAGCAGTTATCTCGGGACAGGGGGCATTGAAGCTTTCTTT.